The sample holds a few counts of the clone carrying this T cell receptor beta chain. What it binds is not known. Germline V gives CDR1 MNHGY, CDR2 SAAAGT. Trimming stripped 6 bases from V and 1 base from J, with 15 bases between. There are 16 residues in the CDR3. This entry belongs to a study of sequential checkpoint blockade in melanoma. Study-wide points: In arm A, pretreatment tumor clonality was associated with response.

TCRdb keeps only in-frame clones here, not all; method: immunoSEQ multiplex PCR. The table shows about 3,400 clones, with roughly a fifth occurring only once. Treatment in this sample: randomized to nivolumab then ipilimumab (arm A) or the reverse (arm B). DNA-damaging chemotherapy had not been given to any patient beforehand. This clonotype was obtained from a human donor with melanoma. The J gene is TRBJ2-2, the V gene TRBV6-8; D is uncertain. The sequences come from tumor tissue (inferred from file names), collected from a patient given nivolumab and ipilimumab in sequence. The CDR3 loop reads CASRPLGIGNTGELFF. The CDR3, as DNA: TGTGCCAGCAGGCCGCTGGGGATCGGGAACACCGGGGAGCTGTTTTTT.